The TCR beta chain described here comes from a study of beta chain features in type 1 diabetes. Study-level points and caveats: All four CD4+ subsets from Type 1 diabetes patients carried moderately but significantly shorter TCRB CDR3s. Patients with type 1 diabetes showed fewer VDJ junction insertions and more deletions.

Germline V gene sequence: CDR1 GTSNPN, CDR2 SVGIG (reference sequence). The CDR3 contains 11 residues. V lost 8 bases, J lost 6 bases, and 5 bases stayed unmatched. This clone came up a few times. No antigen is known for it. Each of the sorted populations had a purity greater than 95%. Every isolated RNA sample was fully reverse transcribed, so sequencing captured expressed TCRB transcripts. Average reads for naive, central memory and regulatory T cell samples were about 3.7 million. Sequencing used immunoSEQ multiplex PCR; TCRdb keeps in-frame clones, though not all of them. The data show some 250,000 clones, approximately 15% seen once.

Sequencing input: naive CD4+ T cells from blood. This TCR was recovered from a man aged 25 to 40 with type 1 diabetes. The chain has TRBV30 and TRBJ2-7, with 9 bases lining up with TRBD1. In DNA form, the CDR3 reads TGTGCCCTTGGACAGGGGTTCGAGCAGTACTTC. The encoded protein is CALGQGFEQYF.